The present TCR beta chain was sequenced within a study of T cells after posttransplantation cyclophosphamide. Study-wide points: Donor CD8+ memory clones often dominated recipient blood repertoires at later times.

Peripheral blood was collected from the related graft donor on the marrow donation day. With regard to this clone: Its antigen is unknown.

CDR1 SGHAT and CDR2 FQDESV come from the germline V gene (reference sequence). This CDR3 comprises 15 residues. Trimming cost V 5 bases and J 10 bases; bases outside gene matches: 11. Repertoires were generated with immunoSEQ multiplex PCR, while TCRdb's copy carries only in-frame clones and drops some. Among some 3,800 clones listed, roughly 94% were seen once. The TCR was taken from a man in his forties or fifties. The rearrangement links TRBV11-1 to TRBJ2-5; TRBD1 matches 12 bases. Sequences were obtained from naive CD4+ T cells sorted from PBMCs. Here the CDR3 reads CASSPRDRGPGGQYF. CDR3 DNA: TGTGCCAGCAGCCCCCGGGACAGGGGGCCCGGGGGCCAGTACTTC.